The rows below give T cell receptor beta chains drawn from one sample of a study of molecular identifiers for immune sequencing clone quantification. MiXCR, run by TCRdb on the PCR reads, gives a single entry per CDR3 protein. The data contain approximately 670,000 distinct CDR3 sequences, roughly 21% of them singletons. Sequenced material: naive CD8+ T cells from blood, with Jurkat cell RNA spiked in. The receptor set was obtained from a human donor in good health. Some libraries in this study had Jurkat cell RNA spiked in. Each CDR3 is given with its conserved first and last residue. The D gene is left open where the match is weak. Some rows have no size entry. The others give once, few or many, or a class for an expanded clone.

. TRBJ2-3 TRBV19 . TGTGCCAGTAGTATTGGCTATAGCACAGATACGCAGTATTTT CASSIGYSTDTQYF
. TRBJ1-4 TRBV5-3 TRBD1 TGTGCCAGCAGCTTGGGGTTGGGGACAGGGGTTTCGAGTGAAAAACTGCTTTTT CASSLGLGTGVSSEKLLF
. TRBJ1-5 TRBV5-6 . TGTGCCAGCAGCTTGTGGGGCAGGGTTAATCAGCCCCAGCATTTT CASSLWGRVNQPQHF
many TRBJ2-3 TRBV25-1 TRBD2 TGTGCCAGCAGTGCCCCCCTCTCTAGCGGGAGGGCCGCAGATACGCAGTATTTT CASSAPLSSGRAADTQYF
many TRBJ2-2 TRBV9 . TGTGCCAGCAGCGTAGGAGGTAGTTGGAGAGGCACCGGGGAGCTGTTTTTT CASSVGGSWRGTGELFF
. TRBJ2-7 TRBV7-6 . TGTGCCAGCAGCTTAGGACTGGTTCCTAACGAGCAGTACTTC CASSLGLVPNEQYF
many TRBJ1-1 TRBV20-1 . TGCTCCCACAGGGTGAACACTGAAGCTTTCTTT CSHRVNTEAFF
. TRBJ1-1 TRBV27 . TGTGCCAGCAGTTCGGGGCTGGGCACTGAAGCTTTCTTT CASSSGLGTEAFF
many TRBJ2-7 TRBV27 . TGTGCCAGCAGTTCTACAGGGACGGCGGGGGAGCAGTACTTC CASSSTGTAGEQYF
. TRBJ1-5 TRBV12-3/TRBV12-4 . TGTGCCAGCGGTTCTGAGGAGTATAGCAATCAGCCCCAGCATTTT CASGSEEYSNQPQHF
few TRBJ2-7 TRBV19 . TGTGCCAGTAGTAATGGGCCCGCCTACGAGCAGTACTTC CASSNGPAYEQYF
many TRBJ1-2 TRBV7-2 TRBD1 TGTGCCAGCAGCTTAGGAGGGGGCGATGGCTACACCTTC CASSLGGGDGYTF
. TRBJ2-1 TRBV7-9 TRBD2 TGTGCCAGCAGCGGACCCGGGACTAGCGGGAGGGCCGGCAATGAGCAGTTCTTC CASSGPGTSGRAGNEQFF
many TRBJ2-7 TRBV12-3/TRBV12-4 . TGTGCCAGCAGTGAAATAGGGGGGGGTACCGAGCAGTACTTC CASSEIGGGTEQYF
many TRBJ1-1 TRBV7-9 TRBD1 TGTGCCAGCAGCTGGAGGGACAGGCGCGATTATGAAGCTTTCTTT CASSWRDRRDYEAFF
many TRBJ2-2 TRBV20-1 . TGCAGTGCTAGTTCCACCGGGGAGCTGTTTTTT CSASSTGELFF
. TRBJ1-4 TRBV2 . TGTGCCAGCAGAAAGACTATAGATTCTACAGAACGGGAAAAACTGTTTTTT CASRKTIDSTEREKLFF
. TRBJ2-7 TRBV28 . TGTGCCAGCAGACTAATCGGGGGGCTCGGAAAGTACTTC CASRLIGGLGKYF
few TRBJ2-3 TRBV27 . TGTGCCAGCAGTTTAGACCCTCGGGCAGATACGCAGTATTTT CASSLDPRADTQYF
many TRBJ2-2 TRBV7-2 . TGTGCCAGCAGCTTCGGCTTTAGCACCGGGGAGCTGTTTTTT CASSFGFSTGELFF
many TRBJ1-5 TRBV6-1 . TGTGCCAGCAGTGAAGTTTTGTGGACGGGGTGGCCCCAGCATTTT CASSEVLWTGWPQHF
many TRBJ1-1 TRBV4-1 TRBD1 TGCGCCAGCAGCCTGACGACAGGGTGGAACACTGAAGCTTTCTTT CASSLTTGWNTEAFF
few TRBJ2-3 TRBV4-1 TRBD1 TGCGCCAGCAGCCTCGGACAGGGGCCCCCCACCGACACAGATACGCAGTATTTT CASSLGQGPPTDTDTQYF
many TRBJ2-5 TRBV28 . TGTGCCAGCACCCCGGCGGGGGCCTCCGCCGAGACCCAGTACTTC CASTPAGASAETQYF
. TRBJ2-1 TRBV13 . TGTGCCAGCAGCTTAGGTCTAGCAAACAATGAGCAGTTCTTC CASSLGLANNEQFF
many TRBJ2-7 TRBV7-2 . TGTGCCAGCAGCCCTACCAGGGAGAGCTCCTACGAGCAGTACTTC CASSPTRESSYEQYF
. TRBJ2-1 TRBV19 . TGTGCCAGTACAGGGGTGTCCTACAATGAGCAGTTCTTC CASTGVSYNEQFF
many TRBJ2-3 TRBV20-1 TRBD2 TGCAGTGCTATACCGGGACTAGCGGGGCTGGGCACAGATACGCAGTATTTT CSAIPGLAGLGTDTQYF
. TRBJ2-3 TRBV6-5 TRBD2 TGTGCCAGCAGTTACTCCGGACTAGCGGGACGTACGCAGTATTTT CASSYSGLAGRTQYF
many TRBJ1-5 TRBV25-1 . TGTGCCAGCAGTGAGGAGGGGGAGCCTGGGCCCCAGCATTTT CASSEEGEPGPQHF
. TRBJ2-5 TRBV4-1 . TGCGCCAGCAGCCAAGATGGGTCGAGGGCGTTGGAGACCCAGTACTTC CASSQDGSRALETQYF
many TRBJ2-5 TRBV7-9 TRBD1 TGTGCCAGCAGCTCGACAGGGGGCGCGTTGATAGAGACCCAGTACTTC CASSSTGGALIETQYF
many TRBJ2-3 TRBV13 . TGTGCCAGCAGCTCGGGCCCCTTCGGGACAGATACGCAGTATTTT CASSSGPFGTDTQYF
. TRBJ2-1 TRBV20-1 . TGCAGTGCTACCGACACATACAATGAGCAGTTCTTC CSATDTYNEQFF
many TRBJ1-1 TRBV24-1 TRBD1 TGTGCCACCAGTGAAGGGACAGGGAGGAAAGCTTTCTTT CATSEGTGRKAFF
many TRBJ1-2 TRBV19 . TGTGCCAGTAGTATTGGATACCGTGGTTTCGACTATGGCTACACCTTC CASSIGYRGFDYGYTF
many TRBJ2-1 TRBV14 . TGTGCCAGCAGCCACGAACACTCAAGGGTCTACAATGAGCAGTTCTTC CASSHEHSRVYNEQFF
many TRBJ2-7 TRBV5-6 . TGTGCCAGCAGTATGGTCACCGGACCCTCCTACGAGCAGTACTTC CASSMVTGPSYEQYF
many TRBJ2-5 TRBV11-2 . TGTGCCAGCAGTGCTCTGGAGCTCCAAGAGACCCAGTACTTC CASSALELQETQYF
. TRBJ2-7 TRBV4-3 . TGCGCCAGCAGCCAAGATATTGGGTTTGGCTACGAGCAGTACTTC CASSQDIGFGYEQYF
few TRBJ2-1 TRBV12-3/TRBV12-4 TRBD1 TGTGCCAGCAGTGCTACAGGGGGCACTTTCAATGAGCAGTTCTTC CASSATGGTFNEQFF
few TRBJ1-2 TRBV7-6 . TGTGCCAGCAGCTTAGATTTAGCGGCAGGGTTTGGCTACACCTTC CASSLDLAAGFGYTF